This entry features one T cell receptor beta chain sequence. The data are from a study of blood T cell repertoires in COVID-19. The germline V gene has CDR1 MNHNY and CDR2 SVGAGI (reference sequence). The CDR3 length is 15 residues. The ends lost 7 bases at V and 5 bases at J; junction bases unmatched: 7. Libraries were prepared by immunoSEQ multiplex PCR; TCRdb keeps only in-frame clonotypes and omits some of them. The repertoire holds roughly 280,000 clones, with 75% to 90% as singletons. The chain links TRBV6-6 to TRBJ2-7, with 14 bases lining up with TRBD2. The receptor's source is a woman aged 25-40 years with acute COVID-19. Material for sequencing was PBMCs or T cells enriched from blood (not recorded which). As DNA, the CDR3 is TGTGCCAGCACCCAGGGACTAGCGGGAGAAGACGAGCAGTACTTC. It is translated as CASTQGLAGEDEQYF.